The 9 T cell receptor beta chains reported below all come from one sample, sequenced in a study of regulatory T cells in long-lasting Graves disease. CDR3 regions were amplified by Arm-PCR using iRepertoire HTBI primers to build TCR beta libraries. TCRdb passed the multiplex PCR reads through MiXCR, listing each CDR3 protein once. The sample carries about 470,000 distinct CDR3 sequences, about a fifth recorded once. Time point specified: persistent/refractory GD, antithyroid drugs over 5 years with positive TRAb. TCR sequences were obtained from RNA taken from PBMCs. The specimen comprised peripheral blood mononuclear cells (PBMCs), sampled when the disease was refractory, from a patient treated with antithyroid drugs. The receptors derive from a female donor with Graves disease.

This clonotype was counted between two and nine times. The chain recombines TRBV4-2 with TRBJ1-2; 10 nucleotides align to TRBD1. From germline, CDR1 is LGHNA and CDR2 YNFKEQ. J lost 4 bases, V lost 2 bases, and 16 bases had no gene match. The CDR3 spans 19 residues. The CDR3, as DNA: TGTGCCAGCAGCCAATTAACTGCCGGGACAGGGGCCAAATTCTATGGCTACACCTTC. As protein: CASSQLTAGTGAKFYGYTF.

Only a few counts were recorded for this clonotype. This chain joins TRBV20-1 and TRBJ2-5; D is ambiguous. The CDR3 sequence is 14 residues long. Germline CDR1 is DFQATT and CDR2 is SNEGSKA (reference sequence). V lost 6 bases to trimming and J lost 1 base, with 15 bases between them. This chain's CDR3 is CSAAKPDFQETQYF. The CDR3 coding sequence is TGCAGTGCCGCTAAGCCAGATTTCCAAGAGACCCAGTACTTC.

This clonotype has only a few counts. This rearrangement joins TRBV6-2 or TRBV6-3 to TRBJ2-1, with D possibly being TRBD1 or TRBD2 (5 bases each). V lost 4 bases, J lost 0 bases, and 13 bases lay in between. This CDR3 contains 16 residues. Germline CDR1 MNHEY, CDR2 SVGEGT. The CDR3: CASSWDPWSSYNEQFF. As DNA, the CDR3 is TGTGCCAGCAGTTGGGACCCATGGAGCTCCTACAATGAGCAGTTCTTC.

The gene calls are TRBV5-1 and TRBJ2-2; D remains ambiguous. The CDR3 contains 16 residues. CDR1 SGHRS and CDR2 YFSETQ come from the germline V gene. V was pared by 7 bases and J by 1 base, with 17 bases between. The CDR3 DNA reads TGCGCCAGCTCTGGCAGACTGGTAGAGAACACCGGGGAGCTGTTTTTT. Its protein product is CASSGRLVENTGELFF.

Regarding this clonotype: A much bigger clone sits one base away, suggesting this may be a read error. The genes are TRBV28 and TRBJ2-7, with D perhaps TRBD1 (6 bases). This CDR3 spans 14 amino acids. Germline V gives CDR1 MDHEN, CDR2 SYDVKM. The germline V and J ends were trimmed by 7 bases and 2 bases, with 15 bases remaining between them. The CDR3 reads CASTTRTVTYEQYF. In DNA, the CDR3 is TGTGCCAGCACCACCCGGACAGTTACCTACGAGCAGTACTTC.

This clonotype was seen more than once but under ten times. This chain links TRBV27 with TRBJ1-2; D unresolved. The V and J ends lost 2 bases and 4 bases respectively, with 11 bases between them. The CDR3 has 14 residues. The germline V gene has CDR1 MNHEY and CDR2 SMNVEV (reference sequence). CDR3 sequence: CASSLGRSPYGYTF. For the CDR3, the DNA is TGTGCCAGCAGTTTAGGACGGAGTCCCTATGGCTACACCTTC.

The chain recombines TRBV10-2 with TRBJ1-5; D is undetermined. The length of the CDR3 is 14 residues. Per the germline V gene, CDR1 is WSHSY and CDR2 is SAAADI. V dropped 6 bases and J dropped 7 bases, with 16 bases sitting between them. The CDR3 loop is CASSNSPSVQPQHF. The CDR3 nucleotides read TGCGCCAGCAGCAACAGCCCTTCAGTCCAGCCCCAGCATTTT.

This clonotype showed up many times. V and J are TRBV27 and TRBJ1-5; D remains unclear. The germline V and J ends were trimmed by 7 bases and 2 bases, with 12 bases remaining between them. CDR1 and CDR2 from the germline V gene are MNHEY and SMNVEV (reference sequence). The CDR3 is 14 residues long. The CDR3 nucleotides are TGTGCCAGCATGAAAAGGGCAGGCAATCAGCCCCAGCATTTT. As protein: CASMKRAGNQPQHF.

This clonotype was seen many times. The rearrangement uses TRBV12-3 or TRBV12-4 and TRBJ2-5; either TRBD1 or TRBD2 may fit D (5 bases each). Trimming took off 5 bases at V and 2 bases at J, with 15 bases between the two ends. This CDR3 has 15 residues. CDR3 nucleotides: TGTGCCAGCAGTCCCCCGGGACGGTCACAAGAGACCCAGTACTTC. Amino acids: CASSPPGRSQETQYF.